The T cell receptor (beta chain) described here comes from a study of blood T cell repertoires in COVID-19. This clone was counted once. The data were produced by immunoSEQ multiplex PCR, yet TCRdb's version contains in-frame clones alone and is incomplete. The data hold some 380,000 clones, with around 90% observed a single time. This CDR3 comprises 14 residues. Germline values: CDR1 LGHNA, CDR2 YNFKEQ. The V end was cut by 3 bases, the J end by 3 bases, with 11 bases between. V and J are TRBV4-2 and TRBJ1-2; D may be TRBD1 (5 bases). Sequenced: peripheral blood. This clonotype originated in a man in his late teens or twenties with active or convalescent COVID-19. The CDR3 spells CASSQGGADYGYTF. CDR3 DNA sequence: TGTGCCAGCAGCCAGGGAGGGGCGGACTATGGCTACACCTTC.